This note documents a single TCR beta chain sequence. Germline loops: CDR1 SGHVS, CDR2 FQNEAQ. The ends lost 5 bases at V and 3 bases at J; junction bases unmatched: 12. This CDR3 spans 16 amino acids. Positively selected for CCR7, the CD45RO-negative cells used as naive CD8 cells excluded terminally differentiated effector memory CD45RA+ cells. The data are from a study of shared clonotypes between healthy human individuals. Profiling relied on immunoSEQ multiplex PCR, and the TCRdb table lists in-frame clones only, not all of them. The profile shows about 2.1 million clones, 90% to 95% of them singletons.

The specimen sequenced was naive CD8+ T cells from PBMCs. The chain links TRBV7-8 to TRBJ2-7; 8 bases align to TRBD2. The origin of this receptor is a man younger than 35 in good health. Some clones in this sample may be carry-over from other donors' samples. The CDR3 sequence: CASSLGTTSVDYEQYF. CDR3 nucleotides: TGTGCCAGCAGCCTAGGAACGACTAGCGTCGACTACGAGCAGTACTTC.